This T cell receptor beta chain was observed in a study of T cell changes during pregnancy in multiple sclerosis. Germline V CDR1 and CDR2: MNHEY, SMNVEV (reference sequence). This CDR3 has 16 amino acids. V shed 4 bases, J shed 5 bases, and the junction held 7 bases outside the gene matches. Produced via immunoSEQ multiplex PCR; TCRdb's table is partial and in-frame only. Of 65,000 to 85,000 clones in the sample, roughly 91% were seen once. Sequenced here: CD4+ T cells from peripheral blood mononuclear cells, sampled after pregnancy. The receptor comes from a female donor with multiple sclerosis, enrolled in a pregnancy study. The chain is built from TRBV27 and TRBJ2-3; 12 nucleotides match TRBD2. The CDR3, as DNA: TGTGCCAGCAGTTCCCTCCTAGCGGGAGGGGGAGATACGCAGTATTTT. This encodes CASSSLLAGGGDTQYF.